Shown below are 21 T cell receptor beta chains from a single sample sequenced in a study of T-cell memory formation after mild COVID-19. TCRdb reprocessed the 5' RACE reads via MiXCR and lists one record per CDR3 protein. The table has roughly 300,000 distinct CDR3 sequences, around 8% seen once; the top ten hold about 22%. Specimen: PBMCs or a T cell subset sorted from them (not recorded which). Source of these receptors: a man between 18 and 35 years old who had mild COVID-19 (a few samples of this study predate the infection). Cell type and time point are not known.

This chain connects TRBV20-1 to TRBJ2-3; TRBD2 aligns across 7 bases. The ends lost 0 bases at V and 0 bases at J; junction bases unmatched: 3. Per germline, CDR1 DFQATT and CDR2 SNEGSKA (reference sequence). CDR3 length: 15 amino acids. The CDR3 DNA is TGCAGTGCTAGAGATCAGCGGGGAAGCACAGATACGCAGTATTTT. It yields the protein CSARDQRGSTDTQYF.

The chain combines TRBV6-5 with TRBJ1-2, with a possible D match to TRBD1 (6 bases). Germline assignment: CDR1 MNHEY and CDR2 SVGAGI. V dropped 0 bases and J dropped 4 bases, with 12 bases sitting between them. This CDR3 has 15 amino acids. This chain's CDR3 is CASSYSRGGGYGYTF. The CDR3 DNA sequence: TGTGCCAGCAGTTACTCGCGGGGAGGGGGCTATGGCTACACCTTC.

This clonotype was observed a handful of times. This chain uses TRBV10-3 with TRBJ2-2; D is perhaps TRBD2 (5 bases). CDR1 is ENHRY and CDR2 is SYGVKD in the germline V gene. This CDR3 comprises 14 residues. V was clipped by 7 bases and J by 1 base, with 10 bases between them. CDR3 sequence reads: CAINAGWNTGELFF. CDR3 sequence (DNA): TGTGCCATCAATGCGGGTTGGAACACCGGGGAGCTGTTTTTT.

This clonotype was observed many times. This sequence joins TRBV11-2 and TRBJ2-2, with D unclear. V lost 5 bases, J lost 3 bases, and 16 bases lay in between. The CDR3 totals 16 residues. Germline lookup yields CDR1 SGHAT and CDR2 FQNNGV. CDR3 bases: TGTGCCAGCAGCCAGAATACTAAAGGCCACACCGGGGAGCTGTTTTTT. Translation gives CASSQNTKGHTGELFF. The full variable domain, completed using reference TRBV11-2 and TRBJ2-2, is EAGVAQSPRYKIIEKRQSVAFWCNPISGHATLYWYQQILGQGPKLLIQFQNNGVVDDSQLPKDRFSAERLKGVDSTLKIQPAKLEDSAVYLCASSQNTKGHTGELFFGEGSRLTVL.

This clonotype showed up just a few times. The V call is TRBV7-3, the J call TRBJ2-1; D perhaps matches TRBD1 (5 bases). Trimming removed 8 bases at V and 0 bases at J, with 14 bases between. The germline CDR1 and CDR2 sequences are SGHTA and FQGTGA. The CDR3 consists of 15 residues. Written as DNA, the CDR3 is TGTGCCAGCTCACCAGGGCCGAGCTCCTACAATGAGCAGTTCTTC. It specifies CASSPGPSSYNEQFF.

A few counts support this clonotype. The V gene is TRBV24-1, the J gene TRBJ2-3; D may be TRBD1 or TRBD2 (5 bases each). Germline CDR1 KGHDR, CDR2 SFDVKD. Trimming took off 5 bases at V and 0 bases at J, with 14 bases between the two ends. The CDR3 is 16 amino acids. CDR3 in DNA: TGTGCCACCAGTGCCGCCCGGGACGGTAGCACAGATACGCAGTATTTT. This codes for CATSAARDGSTDTQYF.

The CDR3 DNA reads as TGTGCCACCAGCAGAGGCGGGGATTTAGCTAACTATGGCTACACCTTC. Translating gives CATSRGGDLANYGYTF. The gene calls are TRBV15 and TRBJ1-2, with unresolved D. There are 16 residues in the CDR3. Looked up from germline, CDR1 is LNHNV and CDR2 is YYDKDF (reference sequence). V lost 1 base and J lost 0, with 12 bases in between.

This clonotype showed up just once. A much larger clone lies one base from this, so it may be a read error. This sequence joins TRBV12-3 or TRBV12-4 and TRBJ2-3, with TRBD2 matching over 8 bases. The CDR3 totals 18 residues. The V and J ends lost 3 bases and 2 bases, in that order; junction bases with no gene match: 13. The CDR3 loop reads CASSLGRRAGGATDTQYF. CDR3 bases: TGTGCCAGCAGTTTGGGAAGACGGGCCGGGGGGGCCACAGATACGCAGTATTTT.

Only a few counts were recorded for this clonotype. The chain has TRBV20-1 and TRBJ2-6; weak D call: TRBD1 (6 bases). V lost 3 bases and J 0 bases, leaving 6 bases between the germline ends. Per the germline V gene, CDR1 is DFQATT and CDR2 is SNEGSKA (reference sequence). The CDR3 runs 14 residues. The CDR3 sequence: CSARDSSGANVLTF. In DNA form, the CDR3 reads TGCAGTGCTAGGGACAGCTCTGGGGCCAACGTCCTGACTTTC.

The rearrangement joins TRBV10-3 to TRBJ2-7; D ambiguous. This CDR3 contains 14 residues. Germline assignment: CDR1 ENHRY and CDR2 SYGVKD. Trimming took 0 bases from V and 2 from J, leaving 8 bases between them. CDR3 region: CAISESGSPYEQYF. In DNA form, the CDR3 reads TGTGCCATCAGTGAGTCCGGCAGTCCCTACGAGCAGTACTTC.

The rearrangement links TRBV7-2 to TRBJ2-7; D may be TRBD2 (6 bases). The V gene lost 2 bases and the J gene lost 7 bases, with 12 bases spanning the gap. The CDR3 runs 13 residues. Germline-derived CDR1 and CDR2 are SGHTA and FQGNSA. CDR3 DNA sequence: TGTGCCAGCAGCTTACCGGGAGCCCGAGAGCAGTACTTC. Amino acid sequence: CASSLPGAREQYF.

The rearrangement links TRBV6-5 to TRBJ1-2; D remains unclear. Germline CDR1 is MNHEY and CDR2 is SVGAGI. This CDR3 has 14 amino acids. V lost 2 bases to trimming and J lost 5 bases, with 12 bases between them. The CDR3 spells CASSYRDRGYGYTF. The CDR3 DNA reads TGTGCCAGCAGTTACCGCGATCGAGGTTATGGCTACACCTTC.

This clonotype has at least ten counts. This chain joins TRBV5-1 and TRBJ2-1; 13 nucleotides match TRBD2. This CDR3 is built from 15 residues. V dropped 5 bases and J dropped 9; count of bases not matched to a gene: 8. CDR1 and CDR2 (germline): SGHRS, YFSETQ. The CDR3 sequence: CASRQTSGGPSEQFF. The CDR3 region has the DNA TGCGCCAGCAGGCAGACTAGCGGGGGGCCTAGTGAGCAGTTCTTC.

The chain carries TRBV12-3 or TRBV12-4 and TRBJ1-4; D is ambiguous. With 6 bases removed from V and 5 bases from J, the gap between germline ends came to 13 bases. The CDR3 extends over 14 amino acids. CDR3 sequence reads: CASSTLARNEKLFF. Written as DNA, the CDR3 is TGTGCCAGCAGCACGCTTGCCCGGAATGAAAAACTGTTTTTT.

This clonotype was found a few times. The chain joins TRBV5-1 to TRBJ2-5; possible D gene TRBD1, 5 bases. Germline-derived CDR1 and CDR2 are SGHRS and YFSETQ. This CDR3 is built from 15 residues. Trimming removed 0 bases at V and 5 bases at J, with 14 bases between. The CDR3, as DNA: TGCGCCAGCAGCTTGGGTGCAGGGCACGGGGAGACCCAGTACTTC. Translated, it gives CASSLGAGHGETQYF.

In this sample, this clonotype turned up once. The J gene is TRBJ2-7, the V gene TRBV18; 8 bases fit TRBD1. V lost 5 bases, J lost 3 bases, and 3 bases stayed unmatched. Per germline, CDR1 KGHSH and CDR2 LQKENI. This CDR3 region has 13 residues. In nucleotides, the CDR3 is TGTGCCAGCTCAGAGGGACAGGACTACGAGCAGTACTTC. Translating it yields CASSEGQDYEQYF.

The CDR3, as DNA: TGTGCCAGCAGCTTGTATAACGAGGGTGAGCAGTACTTC. It yields the protein CASSLYNEGEQYF. The V gene is TRBV7-6, the J gene TRBJ2-7; D possibly corresponds to TRBD2 (5 bases). The CDR3 is 13 residues long. Trimming pared 3 bases from V and 7 bases from J, leaving 13 bases between. Germline V gene data show CDR1 as SGHVS and CDR2 as FNYEAQ.

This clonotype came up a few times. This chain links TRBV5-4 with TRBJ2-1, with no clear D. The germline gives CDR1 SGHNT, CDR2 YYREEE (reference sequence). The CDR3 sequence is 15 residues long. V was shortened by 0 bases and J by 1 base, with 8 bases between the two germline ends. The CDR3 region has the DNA TGTGCCAGCAGCTTGGCAAGCAGATCCTACAATGAGCAGTTCTTC. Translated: CASSLASRSYNEQFF.

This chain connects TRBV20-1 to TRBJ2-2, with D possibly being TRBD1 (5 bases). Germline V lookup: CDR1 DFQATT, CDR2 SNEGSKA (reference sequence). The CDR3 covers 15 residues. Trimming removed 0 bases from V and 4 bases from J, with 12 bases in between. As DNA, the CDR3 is TGCAGTGCTAGAGATCAGGGTGCGAGCACCGGGGAGCTGTTTTTT. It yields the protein CSARDQGASTGELFF.

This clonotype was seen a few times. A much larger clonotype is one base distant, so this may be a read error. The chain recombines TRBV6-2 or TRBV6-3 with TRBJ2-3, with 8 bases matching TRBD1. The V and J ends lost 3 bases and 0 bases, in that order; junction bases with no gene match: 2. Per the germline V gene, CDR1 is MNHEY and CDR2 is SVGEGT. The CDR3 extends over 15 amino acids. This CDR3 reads CASSYTGGSTDTQYF. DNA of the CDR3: TGTGCCAGCAGTTATACAGGGGGTAGCACAGATACGCAGTATTTT.

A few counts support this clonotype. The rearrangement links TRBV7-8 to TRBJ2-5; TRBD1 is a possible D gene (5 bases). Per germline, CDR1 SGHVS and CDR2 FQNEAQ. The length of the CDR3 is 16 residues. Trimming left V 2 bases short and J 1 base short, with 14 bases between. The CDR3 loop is CASSLSKGRTQETQYF. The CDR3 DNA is TGTGCCAGCAGCTTATCAAAGGGGCGGACCCAAGAGACCCAGTACTTC.